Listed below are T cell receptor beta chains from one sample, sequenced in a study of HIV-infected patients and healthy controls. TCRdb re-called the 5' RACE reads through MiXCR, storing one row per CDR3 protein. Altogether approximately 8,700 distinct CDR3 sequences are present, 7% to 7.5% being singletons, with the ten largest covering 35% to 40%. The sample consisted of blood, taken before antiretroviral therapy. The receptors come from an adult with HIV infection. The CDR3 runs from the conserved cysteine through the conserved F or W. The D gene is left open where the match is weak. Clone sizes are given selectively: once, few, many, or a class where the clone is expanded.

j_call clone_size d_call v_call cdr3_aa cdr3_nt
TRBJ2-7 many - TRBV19 CASRRAGEQYF TGTGCCAGTAGACGGGCCGGGGAGCAGTACTTC
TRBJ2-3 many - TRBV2 CASSQECGDTQYF TGTGCCAGCAGTCAGGAATGTGGAGATACGCAGTATTTT
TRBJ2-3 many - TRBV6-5 CASRVRRADTQYF TGTGCCAGCAGGGTGAGGCGGGCGGATACGCAGTATTTT
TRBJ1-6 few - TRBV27 CASSLNSSPLHF TGTGCCAGCAGTTTAAACAGTTCACCCCTCCACTTT
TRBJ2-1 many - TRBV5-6 CASSPTGRNEQFF TGTGCCAGCAGCCCAACCGGGCGCAATGAGCAGTTCTTC
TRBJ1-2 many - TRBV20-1 CSASPGANYGYTF TGCAGTGCTAGTCCAGGGGCTAACTATGGCTACACCTTC
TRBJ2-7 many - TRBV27 CASSALLPYTYEQYF TGTGCCAGCAGTGCGCTACTGCCGTACACCTACGAGCAGTACTTC
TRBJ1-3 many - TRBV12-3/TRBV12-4 CASSRMGRGNTIYF TGTGCCAGCTCCCGGATGGGGAGAGGAAACACCATATATTTT
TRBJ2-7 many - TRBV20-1 CSVLTWGDYEQYF TGCAGTGTCCTTACGTGGGGAGATTACGAGCAGTACTTC
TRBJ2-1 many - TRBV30 CAWSRQGESEQFF TGTGCCTGGAGTCGGCAGGGCGAGAGTGAGCAGTTCTTC
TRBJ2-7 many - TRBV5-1 CASSFSTGFSYEQYF TGCGCCAGCAGCTTCTCCACGGGCTTCTCCTACGAGCAGTACTTC
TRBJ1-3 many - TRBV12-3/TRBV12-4 CASIPRRSPGNTIYF TGTGCCAGCATTCCACGGAGGTCCCCTGGAAACACCATATATTTT
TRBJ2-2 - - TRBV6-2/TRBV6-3 CASSPESLPGELFF TGTGCCAGCAGTCCAGAGAGTCTCCCCGGGGAGCTGTTTTTT
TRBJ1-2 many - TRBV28 CASSFGSYGYTF TGTGCCAGCAGTTTCGGATCCTATGGCTACACCTTC
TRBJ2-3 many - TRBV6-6 CASTYSGFWSDTQYF TGTGCCAGCACCTACTCGGGGTTTTGGTCCGATACGCAGTATTTT
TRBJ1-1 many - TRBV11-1 CASSPEGVHTEAFF TGTGCCAGCAGCCCCGAAGGGGTGCACACTGAAGCTTTCTTT
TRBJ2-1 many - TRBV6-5 CASSLGLYNEQFF TGTGCCAGCAGTCTAGGGCTTTACAATGAGCAGTTCTTC
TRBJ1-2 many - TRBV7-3 CASSLRGGGTSQGYTF TGTGCCAGCAGCCTCCGGGGGGGTGGGACCTCCCAAGGCTACACCTTC
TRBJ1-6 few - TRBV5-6 CASSLQGDPLHF TGTGCCAGCAGCTTACAGGGAGACCCCCTCCACTTT
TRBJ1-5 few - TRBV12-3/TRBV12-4 CASGRSQPQHF TGTGCCAGCGGACGTAGTCAGCCCCAGCATTTT
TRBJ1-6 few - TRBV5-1 CASSFDRSSYNSPLHF TGCGCCAGCAGCTTCGACAGGAGCTCCTATAATTCACCCCTCCACTTT
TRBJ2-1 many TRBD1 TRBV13 CASTPGTGGYNEQFF TGTGCCAGCACCCCGGGGACAGGGGGCTACAATGAGCAGTTCTTC
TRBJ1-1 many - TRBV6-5 CASSWNLVNTEAFF TGTGCCAGCAGTTGGAATTTGGTGAACACTGAAGCTTTCTTT
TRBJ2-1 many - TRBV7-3 CASSLGTAPGYNEQFF TGTGCCAGCAGCCTGGGGACTGCCCCCGGGTACAATGAGCAGTTCTTC
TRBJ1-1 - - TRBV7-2 CASSLDRVATEAFF TGTGCCAGCAGCTTAGACAGGGTCGCCACTGAAGCTTTCTTT
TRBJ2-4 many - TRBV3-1 CASSQPAGALNIQYF TGTGCCAGCAGCCAACCTGCGGGGGCATTAAACATTCAGTACTTC